The source of this T cell receptor (beta chain) is a study of cytomegalovirus exposure and HLA in healthy donors. Study observations and caveats: Specificity of three CMV-associated chains for CMV antigens was verified in vitro.

Both 60 Vbeta primers and 13 Jbeta primers went into the PCR. Some clones are missing from TCRdb's copy, which holds only in-frame ones; the method was immunoSEQ multiplex PCR. Among about 130,000 clones listed, roughly four fifths were seen once. On this clone itself: What it binds is not known.

The CDR3 spans 14 residues. Germline CDR1 and CDR2: SGHAT and FQNNGV. Trimming removed 5 bases from V and 3 bases from J, with 12 bases in between. This sequence was found in a man aged 45-60 years in good health and CMV-seronegative. This chain uses TRBV11-2 with TRBJ2-3; D gene ambiguous. Material: PBMCs. The CDR3 region is CASSVKTSTDTQYF. For the CDR3, the DNA is TGTGCCAGCAGCGTAAAGACTTCTACAGATACGCAGTATTTT.